The TCR beta chain under discussion was sequenced for a study of T cell changes during pregnancy in multiple sclerosis (dated by TCRdb to the late 2010s). Notes on the research overall: Changes in the T cell repertoire over the course of pregnancy were examined in this study in women with multiple sclerosis.

Trimmed from V: 4 bases; trimmed from J: 2 bases; junction bases lacking a gene match: 21. The CDR3, cysteine through phenylalanine, is 21 amino acids long. Of the read, only the CDR3 DNA is kept; its 63 bases are in frame from base 1. From a lookup of the germline V gene, CDR1 and CDR2 are LGHNA and YNFKEQ. Library preparation employed the immunoSEQ multiplex PCR assay. In TCRdb, the immuneACCESS table is reduced to in-frame sequences with V and J assigned. These tables do not hold every clone; where another copy was compared, an unresolved V gene accounts for under half, and the others remain unexplained. The sample yields roughly 80,000 clones; about 91% were counted once. The top ten hold 2.6% of the sample. Concerning this clone: Which antigen it targets is not known. No base quality values were provided; no much bigger clone lies one nucleotide off.

Rearrangement joined TRBV4-2 to TRBJ2-1, and 9 junction bases match TRBD1. This sequence originates from a female donor with multiple sclerosis, enrolled in a pregnancy study. The specimen was peripheral blood, collected before pregnancy. CDR3 region: CASSPPKRTGAVSIPYNEQFF. In nucleotide form, the sequence is TGTGCCAGCAGCCCCCCCAAACGGACAGGGGCGGTATCAATACCCTACAATGAGCAGTTCTTC.